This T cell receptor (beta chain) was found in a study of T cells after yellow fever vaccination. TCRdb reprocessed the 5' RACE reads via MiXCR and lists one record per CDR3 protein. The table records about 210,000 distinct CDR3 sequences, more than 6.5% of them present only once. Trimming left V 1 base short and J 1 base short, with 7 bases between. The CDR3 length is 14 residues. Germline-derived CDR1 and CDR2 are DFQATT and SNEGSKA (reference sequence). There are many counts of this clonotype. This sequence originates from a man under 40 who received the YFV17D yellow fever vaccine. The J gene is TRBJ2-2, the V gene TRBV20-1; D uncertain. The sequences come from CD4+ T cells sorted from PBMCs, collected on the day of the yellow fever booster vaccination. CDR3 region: CSARGPRNTGELFF. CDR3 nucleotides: TGCAGTGCTAGAGGTCCCAGGAACACCGGGGAGCTGTTTTTT.